The rows below give T cell receptor beta chains drawn from one sample of a study of T cells in Graves' hyperthyroidism and ophthalmopathy. TCRdb re-called the multiplex PCR reads with MiXCR, one entry per CDR3 protein. The data show 350,000 or so distinct CDR3 sequences, 15% to 20% seen once. The sequencing input was blood. Receptor source: a woman aged 45-65 years with Graves' hyperthyroidism. Both conserved end residues are part of each CDR3. Fields, in order: clone size, D gene, V gene, J gene, CDR3 protein, CDR3 DNA. A D gene is named only where the DNA matches it firmly. Rows may omit the clone size; those that give it use once, few, many or a size class.

clone size: few
D gene: TRBD2
V gene: TRBV3-1
J gene: TRBJ2-5
CDR3 protein: CASSAGLAGGPRSETQYF
CDR3 DNA: TGTGCCAGCTCAGCGGGACTAGCGGGAGGGCCGCGTTCCGAGACCCAGTACTTC

clone size: .
D gene: .
V gene: TRBV27
J gene: TRBJ1-5
CDR3 protein: CASSLGRLNQPQHF
CDR3 DNA: TGTGCCAGCAGTCTAGGACGGCTCAATCAGCCCCAGCATTTT

clone size: many
D gene: TRBD1
V gene: TRBV6-1
J gene: TRBJ1-2
CDR3 protein: CASSVSPDRGWYGYTF
CDR3 DNA: TGTGCCAGCAGTGTCTCCCCCGACAGGGGATGGTACGGCTACACCTTC

clone size: .
D gene: .
V gene: TRBV7-3
J gene: TRBJ2-3
CDR3 protein: CASSLLGGTDTQYF
CDR3 DNA: TGTGCCAGCAGCTTATTGGGGGGAACAGATACGCAGTATTTT

clone size: .
D gene: .
V gene: TRBV20-1
J gene: TRBJ2-1
CDR3 protein: CSANDGGLFNEQFF
CDR3 DNA: TGCAGTGCTAACGACGGGGGTCTTTTCAATGAGCAGTTCTTC

clone size: many
D gene: .
V gene: TRBV28
J gene: TRBJ2-3
CDR3 protein: CASSLAGGGNTDTQYF
CDR3 DNA: TGTGCCAGCAGTTTGGCTGGGGGAGGCAACACAGATACGCAGTATTTT

clone size: .
D gene: .
V gene: TRBV25-1
J gene: TRBJ2-3
CDR3 protein: CASSDMRALNTDTQYF
CDR3 DNA: TGTGCCAGCAGTGATATGAGGGCCTTGAACACAGATACGCAGTATTTT

clone size: many
D gene: TRBD2
V gene: TRBV27
J gene: TRBJ2-3
CDR3 protein: CASSPPISRASGPRGQYF
CDR3 DNA: TGTGCCAGCAGTCCACCCATAAGCCGTGCTAGCGGCCCTCGAGGGCAGTATTTT

clone size: .
D gene: .
V gene: TRBV5-1
J gene: TRBJ2-3
CDR3 protein: CASSLFNTDTQYF
CDR3 DNA: TGCGCCAGCAGCTTGTTCAACACAGATACGCAGTATTTT

clone size: few
D gene: TRBD2
V gene: TRBV20-1
J gene: TRBJ2-5
CDR3 protein: CSARVFAGEETQYF
CDR3 DNA: TGCAGTGCTAGAGTTTTTGCGGGGGAAGAGACCCAGTACTTC

clone size: many
D gene: .
V gene: TRBV20-1
J gene: TRBJ2-5
CDR3 protein: CSVPRGAGETQYF
CDR3 DNA: TGCAGTGTCCCAAGGGGGGCGGGGGAGACCCAGTACTTC

clone size: .
D gene: TRBD2
V gene: TRBV10-3
J gene: TRBJ2-5
CDR3 protein: CAISESERGEETQYF
CDR3 DNA: TGTGCCATCAGTGAGTCGGAGCGGGGGGAAGAGACCCAGTACTTC

clone size: many
D gene: TRBD2
V gene: TRBV20-1
J gene: TRBJ2-3
CDR3 protein: CSARDWRLAGKADTQYF
CDR3 DNA: TGCAGTGCTAGAGATTGGAGACTAGCGGGAAAAGCAGATACGCAGTATTTT

clone size: few
D gene: .
V gene: TRBV19
J gene: TRBJ1-1
CDR3 protein: CASSMGPEAFF
CDR3 DNA: TGTGCCAGTAGTATGGGTCCTGAAGCTTTCTTT

clone size: few
D gene: TRBD2
V gene: TRBV4-2
J gene: TRBJ2-7
CDR3 protein: CASSHLAGGPSTVYEQYF
CDR3 DNA: TGTGCCAGCAGCCACTTAGCGGGAGGGCCCAGTACGGTCTACGAGCAGTACTTC

clone size: many
D gene: .
V gene: TRBV11-2
J gene: TRBJ2-3
CDR3 protein: CASSLAGDITDTQYF
CDR3 DNA: TGTGCCAGCAGCTTAGCAGGGGATATCACAGATACGCAGTATTTT

clone size: few
D gene: .
V gene: TRBV6-6
J gene: TRBJ1-2
CDR3 protein: CASSYVSTDGYTF
CDR3 DNA: TGTGCCAGCAGTTACGTTAGTACTGATGGCTACACCTTC

clone size: .
D gene: .
V gene: TRBV5-1
J gene: TRBJ2-1
CDR3 protein: CASTIGLEQFF
CDR3 DNA: TGCGCCAGCACAATTGGACTTGAGCAGTTCTTC

clone size: many
D gene: TRBD1
V gene: TRBV27
J gene: TRBJ2-7
CDR3 protein: CASSGTGTGFSYEQYF
CDR3 DNA: TGTGCCAGCAGCGGAACCGGGACAGGGTTCTCCTACGAGCAGTACTTC

clone size: many
D gene: .
V gene: TRBV20-1
J gene: TRBJ2-5
CDR3 protein: CSASISGEETQYF
CDR3 DNA: TGCAGTGCTAGTATTAGCGGAGAGGAGACCCAGTACTTC

clone size: .
D gene: .
V gene: TRBV30
J gene: TRBJ2-7
CDR3 protein: CAWSVLGEASYEQYF
CDR3 DNA: TGTGCCTGGAGTGTACTCGGCGAAGCCTCCTACGAGCAGTACTTC

clone size: .
D gene: .
V gene: TRBV11-2
J gene: TRBJ1-1
CDR3 protein: CASSPIRSRGTHDTEAFF
CDR3 DNA: TGTGCCAGCAGCCCTATTAGGTCCAGGGGAACTCACGACACTGAAGCTTTCTTT

clone size: .
D gene: TRBD1
V gene: TRBV12-3/TRBV12-4
J gene: TRBJ1-2
CDR3 protein: CASNFRGRGHGYTF
CDR3 DNA: TGTGCCAGCAATTTTAGAGGCAGGGGGCATGGCTACACCTTC

clone size: few
D gene: TRBD2
V gene: TRBV6-5
J gene: TRBJ2-1
CDR3 protein: CASSSPPGTSGIPYNEQFF
CDR3 DNA: TGTGCCAGCAGTTCCCCCCCCGGGACTAGCGGGATACCGTACAATGAGCAGTTCTTC